Below are 32 T cell receptor beta chains sequenced from a single sample in a study of shared T cell receptors in the human thymus. Sequencing was performed with immunoSEQ multiplex PCR; in TCRdb, only in-frame clones are kept and a portion is missing. The table shows about 500,000 clones, with around three quarters occurring only once. The data also belong to a second study, concerning human thymus T cells.

Specimen: thymocytes. The source is a boy younger than two with a congenital heart defect.

In DNA, the CDR3 is TGTGCCAGCATTGGTATTGGACAGGTAAATCAGCCCCAGCATTTT. It translates to CASIGIGQVNQPQHF. The chain has TRBV6-1 and TRBJ1-5, with TRBD1 matching 7 bases. This CDR3 is built from 15 residues. Germline CDR1 and CDR2: MNHNS and SASEGT. With V trimmed by 7 bases and J by 4 bases, 10 bases remained unmatched.

This chain connects TRBV15 to TRBJ1-5; D perhaps matches TRBD1 (6 bases). With 4 bases removed from V and 3 bases from J, the gap between germline ends came to 19 bases. Germline V CDR1 and CDR2: LNHNV, YYDKDF (reference sequence). The CDR3 has 17 residues. Written as DNA, the CDR3 is TGTGCCACCAGCACCTTACGGTTGACAGGATTCAATCAGCCCCAGCATTTT. Amino acid sequence: CATSTLRLTGFNQPQHF.

This clone was detected only once. The genes are TRBV27 and TRBJ1-4; TRBD1 is a possible D gene (5 bases). There are 12 residues in the CDR3. V shed 5 bases and J shed 7 bases, with 8 bases lying between them. Germline assignment: CDR1 MNHEY and CDR2 SMNVEV (reference sequence). CDR3 sequence: CASSGGGEKLFF. CDR3 nucleotide sequence: TGTGCCAGCAGTGGGGGAGGTGAAAAACTGTTTTTT. Full variable domain (outside the CDR3, taken from reference TRBV27 and TRBJ1-4): EAQVTQNPRYLITVTGKKLTVTCSQNMNHEYMSWYRQDPGLGLRQIYYSMNVEVTDKGDVPEGYKVSRKEKRNFPLILESPSPNQTSLYFCASSGGGEKLFFGSGTQLSVL.

This chain uses TRBV7-2 with TRBJ2-1; 10 bases are shared with TRBD2. Trimming cost V 2 bases and J 0 bases; bases outside gene matches: 7. The germline V gene encodes CDR1 SGHTA and CDR2 FQGNSA. The length of the CDR3 is 18 residues. CDR3 residues: CASSLQREGPSSYNEQFF. CDR3 DNA sequence: TGTGCCAGCAGCTTACAGCGGGAGGGCCCGAGCTCCTACAATGAGCAGTTCTTC.

The rearrangement links TRBV7-6 to TRBJ2-2; D remains ambiguous. Trimming took off 4 bases at V and 5 bases at J, with 11 bases between the two ends. The CDR3 has 14 residues. Germline assignment: CDR1 SGHVS and CDR2 FNYEAQ. The CDR3 sequence is CASSSSAPTGELFF. The CDR3, as DNA: TGTGCCAGCAGCTCCTCTGCGCCTACCGGGGAGCTGTTTTTT.

The gene calls are TRBV19 and TRBJ1-2; D gene unclear. Germline CDR1 and CDR2: LNHDA and SQIVND (reference sequence). Trimming removed 6 bases at V and 4 bases at J, with 6 bases between. The CDR3 runs 11 residues. The CDR3 sequence is CASSHSYGYTF. For the CDR3, the DNA is TGTGCCAGTAGCCACAGCTATGGCTACACCTTC. The variable domain in full, with the rest retrieved from reference TRBV19 and TRBJ1-2, is DGGITQSPKYLFRKEGQNVTLSCEQNLNHDAMYWYRQDPGQGLRLIYYSQIVNDFQKGDIAEGYSVSREKKESFPLTVTSAQKNPTAFYLCASSHSYGYTFGSGTRLTVV.

This chain connects TRBV4-2 to TRBJ2-7; 8 bases fit TRBD1. The CDR3 is 16 amino acids. Germline V gene sequence: CDR1 LGHNA, CDR2 YNFKEQ. V was clipped by 1 base and J by 2 bases; unmatched bases: 7. The CDR3 region is CASSQGADRAPYEQYF. The CDR3 nucleotides are TGTGCCAGCAGCCAAGGGGCGGACAGGGCTCCCTACGAGCAGTACTTC.

V usage is TRBV18 and J usage is TRBJ1-2; TRBD1 matches at 7 bases. CDR1 KGHSH and CDR2 LQKENI come from the germline V gene. The CDR3 length is 13 residues. The V and J ends lost 5 bases and 4 bases, in that order; junction bases with no gene match: 4. CDR3 region: CASSAGTAYGYTF. In nucleotides, the CDR3 is TGTGCCAGCTCAGCCGGGACAGCCTATGGCTACACCTTC. The variable domain in full, with the rest retrieved from reference TRBV18 and TRBJ1-2, is NAGVMQNPRHLVRRRGQEARLRCSPMKGHSHVYWYRQLPEEGLKFMVYLQKENIIDESGMPKERFSAEFPKEGPSILRIQQVVRGDSAAYFCASSAGTAYGYTFGSGTRLTVV.

This clone was counted a few times. The chain recombines TRBV20-1 with TRBJ2-1; D might be TRBD1 (5 bases). V was shortened by 6 bases and J by 4 bases, with 7 bases between the two germline ends. This CDR3 is built from 11 residues. Germline assignment: CDR1 DFQATT and CDR2 SNEGSKA (reference sequence). The DNA for the CDR3 is TGCAGTGCGGACAAGTACAATGAGCAGTTCTTC. Translation gives CSADKYNEQFF.

This clone has only one observation. The chain couples TRBV19 to TRBJ1-4; 9 bases map to TRBD1. The CDR3 is made up of 20 amino acids. After removal of 7 bases from V and 0 bases from J, the junction contained 18 bases not matched to a gene. Germline values: CDR1 LNHDA, CDR2 SQIVND (reference sequence). The CDR3 DNA is TGTGCCAGTAATCCAGTCCCAAGGGACAGGGAGGGAGCAACTAATGAAAAACTGTTTTTT. Translated, it gives CASNPVPRDREGATNEKLFF. The full variable domain, in which reference TRBV19 and TRBJ1-4 provide the parts outside the CDR3, is DGGITQSPKYLFRKEGQNVTLSCEQNLNHDAMYWYRQDPGQGLRLIYYSQIVNDFQKGDIAEGYSVSREKKESFPLTVTSAQKNPTAFYLCASNPVPRDREGATNEKLFFGSGTQLSVL.

In this sample, this clone turned up a few times. The V gene is TRBV5-6, the J gene TRBJ1-2, with D possibly TRBD1 on 6 matching bases. The CDR3 loop spans 13 amino acids. Germline loops: CDR1 SGHDT, CDR2 YYEEEE. Deletions cut 4 bases from V and 1 base from J, with 8 bases between. CDR3 nucleotide sequence: TGTGCCAGCAGCAAGGACAGTAACTATGGCTACACCTTC. This sequence encodes CASSKDSNYGYTF.

The chain is built from TRBV11-2 and TRBJ1-5; 8 nucleotides agree with TRBD1. Germline CDR1 is SGHAT and CDR2 is FQNNGV. The CDR3 has 18 residues. V shed 4 bases and J 1 base; nucleotides not matched to a gene: 12. The CDR3 reads CASSSRQGLPESNQPQHF. The DNA of the CDR3 is TGTGCCAGCAGCTCTCGACAGGGGCTGCCCGAAAGCAATCAGCCCCAGCATTTT.

CDR3 in amino acids: CASSNRADGVTIYF. As DNA, the CDR3 is TGTGCCAGCAGCAACCGGGCCGACGGGGTCACCATATATTTT. The rearrangement joins TRBV14 to TRBJ1-3; D is uncertain. Trimming left V 5 bases short and J 9 bases short, with 17 bases between. The CDR3 length is 14 residues. The germline V gene encodes CDR1 SGHDN and CDR2 FVKESK. The full variable domain, with the rest looked up from reference TRBV14 and TRBJ1-3, is EAGVTQFPSHSVIEKGQTVTLRCDPISGHDNLYWYRRVMGKEIKFLLHFVKESKQDESGMPNNRFLAERTGGTYSTLKVQPAELEDSGVYFCASSNRADGVTIYFGEGSWLTVV.

As to this clone: Other nucleotide sequences from this sample produce the same CDR3. The genes are TRBV10-3 and TRBJ2-7; D possibly corresponds to TRBD2 (5 bases). This CDR3 is 17 amino acids long. V was trimmed by 0 bases and J by 5 bases, leaving 20 bases between them. Germline CDR1 ENHRY, CDR2 SYGVKD. Here the CDR3 reads CAISESWRKVLEDEQYF. The CDR3 DNA reads as TGTGCCATCAGTGAGTCGTGGAGGAAAGTTCTTGAGGACGAGCAGTACTTC.

The V call is TRBV29-1, the J call TRBJ2-3, with a weak D call TRBD2 (5 bases). The germline V gene has CDR1 SQVTM and CDR2 ANQGSEA. This CDR3 has 15 residues. The V end was cut by 6 bases, the J end by 3 bases, with 19 bases between. The DNA for the CDR3 is TGCAGCGTCCCTTTGGCGGGCCAAACTACAGATACGCAGTATTTT. This encodes CSVPLAGQTTDTQYF.

This chain joins TRBV4-1 and TRBJ1-2; D may be TRBD1 (6 bases). Germline CDR1 MGHRA, CDR2 YSYEKL. V was cut by 4 bases and J by 6 bases, with 18 bases left in between. The CDR3 is made up of 15 amino acids. CDR3 DNA: TGCGCCAGCAGCCCGCCTACCGAACAGGGTGATGGCTACACCTTC. Amino acid sequence: CASSPPTEQGDGYTF.

The rearrangement links TRBV14 to TRBJ2-5, with 10 bases aligning to TRBD1. The DNA end favors TRBJ2-7, so the J call may be wrong. The CDR3 is made up of 16 amino acids. Germline loops: CDR1 SGHDN, CDR2 FVKESK. CDR3 DNA: TGTGCCAGCAGCCAAGAGGGGGACAGGGGACCCTACGAGCAGTACTTC. Its translation: CASSQEGDRGPYEQYF.

This clone was detected only once. J is TRBJ2-1 and V is TRBV12-5; 7 positions agree with TRBD2. With V trimmed by 10 bases and J by 5 bases, 11 bases remained unmatched. Germline V lookup: CDR1 LGHNT, CDR2 FRNRAP. The CDR3 spans 14 residues. CDR3 nucleotides: TGTGCTAACCCCTGGAGGCTAGCGGACAATGAGCAGTTCTTC. This codes for CANPWRLADNEQFF.

In its sample, this clone was seen a few times. The V and J genes are TRBV5-3 and TRBJ2-7; 13 bases map to TRBD2. TRBV5-3 belongs to the ORF category, with a function that is uncertain. The CDR3 sequence is 17 residues long. With V trimmed by 2 bases and J by 3 bases, 8 bases remained unmatched. The CDR3 protein is CARSFFPRTSGSYEQYF. The CDR3 DNA follows: TGTGCCAGAAGCTTTTTCCCTCGGACTAGCGGGAGCTACGAGCAGTACTTC.

The chain has TRBV11-2 and TRBJ2-7; TRBD1 might be the D (6 bases). CDR3 length equals 14 residues. The germline V and J ends were trimmed by 1 base and 2 bases, with 9 bases remaining between them. Germline assignment: CDR1 SGHAT and CDR2 FQNNGV. The CDR3 nucleotides are TGTGCCAGCAGCTTAGTCAGGGGCGCCTACGAGCAGTACTTC. Translating gives CASSLVRGAYEQYF.

This chain joins TRBV27 and TRBJ1-5, with TRBD1 matching 9 bases. The CDR3 totals 15 residues. CDR1 is MNHEY and CDR2 is SMNVEV in the germline V gene (reference sequence). V shed 2 bases and J 4 bases; nucleotides not matched to a gene: 3. CDR3 coding DNA: TGTGCCAGCAGTTTAGGGGACAGGGATAATCAGCCCCAGCATTTT. Protein: CASSLGDRDNQPQHF.

This clone was observed a few times. This sequence joins TRBV15 and TRBJ1-5, with D unclear. V was clipped by 3 bases and J by 4 bases, with 4 bases between them. Germline V gene data show CDR1 as LNHNV and CDR2 as YYDKDF (reference sequence). This CDR3 spans 12 amino acids. The CDR3 DNA reads as TGTGCCACCAGCAGGTTAAATCAGCCCCAGCATTTT. It encodes CATSRLNQPQHF.

The chain couples TRBV4-3 to TRBJ1-1, with D perhaps TRBD1 (5 bases). In germline, CDR1 is LGHNA, CDR2 YSLEER. V was cut by 1 base and J by 2 bases, with 8 bases left in between. This CDR3 spans 14 amino acids. In DNA, the CDR3 is TGCGCCAGCAGCCAAGCCGACAGCAACACTGAAGCTTTCTTT. The encoded protein is CASSQADSNTEAFF.

To note about this clone: Other nucleotide sequences in the sample specify the same CDR3. The chain carries TRBV9 and TRBJ2-1; D unclear. Germline values: CDR1 SGDLS, CDR2 YYNGEE. Trimming took off 0 bases at V and 8 bases at J, with 3 bases between the two ends. CDR3 size: 11 residues. The CDR3 nucleotides read TGTGCCAGCAGCGTAGCCGATGAGCAGTTCTTC. Translation: CASSVADEQFF.

This clone was seen more than once but under ten times. The J gene is TRBJ2-2, the V gene TRBV20-1, with D uncertain. Germline V gene sequence: CDR1 DFQATT, CDR2 SNEGSKA (reference sequence). Trimming cost V 5 bases and J 6 bases, with 7 bases left between them. The CDR3 loop spans 11 amino acids. The CDR3 DNA sequence: TGCAGTGCTCCTCTATCCGGGGAGCTGTTTTTT. This gives the protein CSAPLSGELFF.

V is TRBV27 and J is TRBJ2-7, with D unclear. V lost 6 bases to trimming and J lost 5 bases, with 8 bases between them. The CDR3 loop spans 11 amino acids. The V gene's germline CDR1 is MNHEY and CDR2 SMNVEV (reference sequence). The CDR3 region has the DNA TGTGCCAGCAGGGGCCGGCACGAGCAGTACTTC. Translated: CASRGRHEQYF.

CDR3 sequence reads: CASSTGTHYEQYF. CDR3 in DNA: TGTGCCAGCAGTACCGGGACTCACTACGAGCAGTACTTC. This sequence joins TRBV2 and TRBJ2-7; a weak D match, TRBD2 (6 bases). Trimming took 5 bases from V and 3 from J, leaving 11 bases between them. The CDR3 sequence is 13 residues long. Germline assignment: CDR1 SNHLY and CDR2 FYNNEI.

This chain uses TRBV6-6 with TRBJ2-7, with TRBD2 matching 7 bases. In germline, CDR1 is MNHNY, CDR2 SVGAGI (reference sequence). V lost 6 bases, J lost 0 bases, and 8 bases stayed unmatched. The CDR3 extends over 15 amino acids. CDR3 nucleotides: TGTGCCAGCAGAGGGAGGGGCTCCCGCTCCTACGAGCAGTACTTC. This gives the protein CASRGRGSRSYEQYF.

The CDR3 is CASSPPGSGYEQYF. In DNA form, the CDR3 reads TGTGCCAGCTCACCACCCGGATCGGGATACGAGCAGTACTTC. The V gene is TRBV18, the J gene TRBJ2-7; the D gene is possibly TRBD2 (5 bases). V lost 0 bases and J 4 bases, leaving 10 bases between the germline ends. CDR1 is KGHSH and CDR2 is LQKENI in the germline V gene. This CDR3 comprises 14 residues. The variable domain in full, with the rest retrieved from reference TRBV18 and TRBJ2-7, is NAGVMQNPRHLVRRRGQEARLRCSPMKGHSHVYWYRQLPEEGLKFMVYLQKENIIDESGMPKERFSAEFPKEGPSILRIQQVVRGDSAAYFCASSPPGSGYEQYFGPGTRLTVT.

The chain is built from TRBV4-2 and TRBJ2-1; TRBD2 matches 9 bases. There are 15 residues in the CDR3. Germline CDR1 and CDR2: LGHNA and YNFKEQ. V trimming: 4 bases; J trimming: 8 bases; junction bases outside the gene matches: 9. Written as DNA, the CDR3 is TGTGCCAGCAGCCCCTCGTGCCTAGCGGGACATGAGCAGTTCTTC. Translation: CASSPSCLAGHEQFF.

The table lists this clone with a count of one. The rearrangement uses TRBV29-1 and TRBJ2-3, with 10 nucleotides matching TRBD1. Unmatched junction bases numbered 5, after V lost 6 bases and J lost 5 bases. Germline V CDR1 and CDR2: SQVTM, ANQGSEA. There are 13 residues in the CDR3. CDR3: CSVVTGGRDTQYF. CDR3 sequence (DNA): TGCAGCGTAGTGACAGGGGGCAGAGATACGCAGTATTTT.

The chain uses TRBV28 and TRBJ1-1, with 7 positions matching TRBD1. V lost 5 bases and J lost 5; bases outside the gene matches: 11. Per germline, CDR1 MDHEN and CDR2 SYDVKM. The CDR3 totals 15 residues. In DNA, the CDR3 is TGTGCCAGCAGTCGATTCAACAGGGGAAGTACTGAAGCTTTCTTT. This sequence encodes CASSRFNRGSTEAFF. Full variable domain (missing parts from reference TRBV28 and TRBJ1-1): DVKVTQSSRYLVKRTGEKVFLECVQDMDHENMFWYRQDPGLGLRLIYFSYDVKMKEKGDIPEGYSVSREKKERFSLILESASTNQTSMYLCASSRFNRGSTEAFFGQGTRLTVV.